The TCR beta chain described here comes from a study of beta chain features in type 1 diabetes. Study background: Patients did not differ from healthy donors in age, gender or cell yield. Findings of the study overall: The naive, central memory and Treg TCRB repertoires looked more alike in patients than they did in healthy donors. People with Type 1 diabetes carried modestly yet significantly shorter TCRB CDR3s in all four CD4+ subsets.

Expressed TCRB transcripts were sequenced because the entire RNA isolate underwent reverse transcription. Only in-frame clones appear in the TCRdb table, and some are missing; sequencing was by immunoSEQ multiplex PCR. Among about 410,000 clones listed, approximately 15% were seen once. This clone has just a few counts. Its antigen is still unknown. The clonotype originates from a man aged 25-45 years in good health. The sample taken for sequencing was naive CD4+ T cells from blood.

The CDR3 nucleotides are TGTGCCAGCAGCCCCCAGGGGCGGGGGGGCCGATACATTCAGTACTTC. Amino acid sequence: CASSPQGRGGRYIQYF. V gene TRBV11-2 combines with J gene TRBJ2-4, with 9 bases that match TRBD2. The CDR3 runs 16 residues. In germline, CDR1 is SGHAT, CDR2 FQNNGV. V shed 5 bases, J shed 8 bases, and the junction held 13 bases outside the gene matches.